This T cell receptor (beta chain) was sequenced during a study of cytomegalovirus exposure and HLA in healthy donors. Trimming shortened V by 2 bases and J by 0 bases, and 8 bases separated the two germline ends. This CDR3 spans 15 amino acids. Per the germline V gene, CDR1 is MNHNS and CDR2 is SASEGT. PCR was performed using 60 Vbeta and 13 Jbeta primers. TCRdb's table, derived via immunoSEQ multiplex PCR, lists solely in-frame clones and lacks some. The sample comprises roughly 110,000 clones, under 80% of which are singletons, and around 15% rests with the top ten. The origin of this receptor is a woman in her thirties or forties in good health and CMV-seropositive. This chain links TRBV6-1 with TRBJ1-3, with D unresolved. Sequencing input: PBMCs. The CDR3 is CASSELGSSGNTIYF. The CDR3 DNA sequence: TGTGCCAGCAGTGAACTGGGGAGCTCTGGAAACACCATATATTTT.